The 24 T cell receptor beta chains given below trace back to one sample, sequenced in a study of blood T cell repertoires in COVID-19. The protocol was immunoSEQ multiplex PCR, while the TCRdb copy is restricted to in-frame clones and leaves out a portion. The sample has over 250,000 clones; about 91% are singletons. Material: peripheral blood. The receptors derive from a woman aged 55-70 years with acute or convalescent COVID-19.

The chain is built from TRBV10-3 and TRBJ1-2, with D possibly matching TRBD1 (5 bases). With 3 bases removed from V and 3 bases from J, the gap between germline ends came to 5 bases. Per germline, CDR1 ENHRY and CDR2 SYGVKD. The CDR3 is made up of 12 amino acids. CDR3 residues: CAISEQDYGYTF. CDR3 coding DNA: TGTGCCATCAGTGAACAGGACTATGGCTACACCTTC.

The chain is built from TRBV7-2 and TRBJ1-5; D uncertain. The CDR3 is 14 residues long. Trimming removed 5 bases at V and 0 bases at J, with 8 bases between. From germline, CDR1 is SGHTA and CDR2 FQGNSA. CDR3 DNA: TGTGCCAGCAGCGCCAGTCGTAGCAATCAGCCCCAGCATTTT. It encodes CASSASRSNQPQHF.

The chain combines TRBV2 with TRBJ1-4; TRBD1 agrees at 8 bases. The CDR3 consists of 13 residues. V lost 8 bases to trimming and J lost 8 bases; unmatched junction nucleotides: 7. The germline V gene encodes CDR1 SNHLY and CDR2 FYNNEI. Here the CDR3 DNA reads TGTGCCAGCCATGGACAGGGACGGGAAAAACTGTTTTTT. It is translated as CASHGQGREKLFF.

This chain uses TRBV10-3 with TRBJ1-1, with a possible D match to TRBD1 (5 bases). V lost 10 bases to trimming and J lost 5 bases, with 23 bases between them. Germline V gene lookup returns CDR1 ENHRY and CDR2 SYGVKD. This CDR3 contains 15 residues. This CDR3 reads CATLHHDRSGTEAFF. The CDR3 DNA reads as TGTGCCACCCTACATCATGACAGAAGTGGAACTGAAGCTTTCTTT.

The rearrangement uses TRBV9 and TRBJ2-7, with D unclear. V lost 4 bases to trimming and J lost 2 bases, with 19 bases between them. From germline, CDR1 is SGDLS and CDR2 YYNGEE. The CDR3 has 16 amino acids. As DNA, the CDR3 is TGTGCCAGCAGCCCTTTTTCCTCGACCCGGGCCTACGAGCAGTACTTC. Translated, it gives CASSPFSSTRAYEQYF.

V usage is TRBV28 and J usage is TRBJ1-1; unclear D gene. The CDR3 has 18 amino acids. CDR1 and CDR2 (germline): MDHEN, SYDVKM. V was cut by 5 bases and J by 2 bases, with 24 bases left in between. The CDR3 DNA is TGTGCCAGCAGTCCGCCCCTTGGCGGCCTATCCCATAACACTGAAGCTTTCTTT. Amino acid sequence: CASSPPLGGLSHNTEAFF. The complete variable domain, with remaining parts taken from reference TRBV28 and TRBJ1-1, reads DVKVTQSSRYLVKRTGEKVFLECVQDMDHENMFWYRQDPGLGLRLIYFSYDVKMKEKGDIPEGYSVSREKKERFSLILESASTNQTSMYLCASSPPLGGLSHNTEAFFGQGTRLTVV.

The gene calls are TRBV24-1 and TRBJ2-1; 10 nucleotides line up with TRBD2. From germline, CDR1 is KGHDR and CDR2 SFDVKD. The CDR3 covers 14 residues. V lost 9 bases and J lost 5; bases outside the gene matches: 6. This chain's CDR3 is CATLSSGGHNEQFF. The CDR3 nucleotides are TGTGCCACCCTTTCTAGCGGGGGACACAATGAGCAGTTCTTC.

The gene calls are TRBV29-1 and TRBJ2-1, with 10 bases that match TRBD2. The CDR3 consists of 13 residues. Germline V CDR1 and CDR2: SQVTM, ANQGSEA. CDR3: CRVTAGGHNEQFF. CDR3 nucleotide sequence: TGCAGAGTTACAGCGGGAGGGCACAATGAGCAGTTCTTC.

The rearrangement links TRBV24-1 to TRBJ2-7, with 9 bases identical to TRBD1. V dropped 5 bases and J dropped 2; count of bases not matched to a gene: 12. CDR3 size: 17 residues. CDR1 is KGHDR, CDR2 SFDVKD, per germline. CDR3 protein: CATSAHHPGQGPYEQYF. The CDR3 DNA sequence: TGTGCCACCAGTGCCCACCACCCGGGACAGGGTCCCTACGAGCAGTACTTC.

The chain carries TRBV19 and TRBJ1-1, with 7 positions matching TRBD1. V shed 7 bases, J shed 5 bases, and the junction held 10 bases outside the gene matches. This CDR3 has 14 residues. The germline gives CDR1 LNHDA, CDR2 SQIVND (reference sequence). The CDR3 sequence is CASTIEGARTEAFF. CDR3 DNA sequence: TGTGCCAGTACCATAGAGGGGGCGCGGACTGAAGCTTTCTTT.

The chain employs TRBV30 and TRBJ2-7; TRBD2 is a possible D gene (6 bases). Germline lookup yields CDR1 GTSNPN and CDR2 SVGIG (reference sequence). This CDR3 has 13 residues. V was clipped by 5 bases and J by 0 bases, with 11 bases between them. The CDR3 coding sequence is TGTGCCTGGCCGGGACTCCTCTCCTACGAGCAGTACTTC. Amino acid sequence: CAWPGLLSYEQYF. The complete variable domain, with remaining parts taken from reference TRBV30 and TRBJ2-7, reads SQTIHQWPATLVQPVGSPLSLECTVEGTSNPNLYWYRQAAGRGLQLLFYSVGIGQISSEVPQNLSASRPQDRQFILSSKKLLLSDSGFYLCAWPGLLSYEQYFGPGTRLTVT.

The V call is TRBV4-1, the J call TRBJ2-2; maybe TRBD1 (5 bases). The CDR3 is made up of 16 amino acids. The V end lost 0 bases, the J end lost 6 bases, and 14 bases lay between the germline ends. CDR1 and CDR2 from the germline V gene are MGHRA and YSYEKL. CDR3 sequence: CASSQEGQGGSGELFF. CDR3 nucleotide sequence: TGCGCCAGCAGCCAAGAGGGCCAGGGTGGGTCCGGGGAGCTGTTTTTT.

This rearrangement joins TRBV6-6 to TRBJ1-3; the D is unclear. Germline CDR1 MNHNY, CDR2 SVGAGI (reference sequence). This CDR3 has 14 amino acids. V lost 6 bases and J 0 bases, leaving 9 bases between the germline ends. CDR3 in DNA: TGTGCCAGCAGGCCCCAGAACTCTGGAAACACCATATATTTT. As protein: CASRPQNSGNTIYF.

CDR3 amino acids: CASSSRQGGWELFF. CDR3 DNA sequence: TGTGCCAGCAGTTCACGACAGGGGGGTTGGGAGCTGTTTTTT. The chain employs TRBV27 and TRBJ2-2, with 9 bases fitting TRBD1. The ends lost 4 bases at V and 9 bases at J; junction bases unmatched: 6. The CDR3 has 14 amino acids. Germline loops: CDR1 MNHEY, CDR2 SMNVEV (reference sequence).

This chain connects TRBV20-1 to TRBJ2-1, with 7 bases lining up with TRBD2. In germline, CDR1 is DFQATT, CDR2 SNEGSKA (reference sequence). Unmatched junction bases numbered 8, after V lost 3 bases and J lost 9 bases. The CDR3 extends over 13 amino acids. CDR3 sequence: CSASRGRAAEQFF. The CDR3, as DNA: TGCAGTGCTAGTCGGGGGAGGGCCGCTGAGCAGTTCTTC.

This clone turned up a few times. This chain joins TRBV6-7 and TRBJ1-2; 7 nucleotides line up with TRBD1. Being an ORF, TRBV6-7 has a function that is uncertain. J was trimmed by 4 bases and V by 8 bases; bases with no gene match: 7. There are 13 residues in the CDR3. The CDR3 DNA reads as TGTGCCAGCCTCCAAGGACAGGTCTATGGCTACACCTTC. It codes for CASLQGQVYGYTF.

The rearrangement uses TRBV11-2 and TRBJ2-1; 9 positions match TRBD2. This CDR3 has 16 residues. CDR1 and CDR2 (germline): SGHAT, FQNNGV. Trimming cost V 8 bases and J 4 bases; bases outside gene matches: 12. The CDR3 sequence: CASGPRLAGVYNEQFF. CDR3 DNA sequence: TGTGCCAGCGGCCCTCGCTTAGCGGGGGTTTACAATGAGCAGTTCTTC.

This chain uses TRBV11-3 with TRBJ2-2, with 7 positions matching TRBD1. Germline loops: CDR1 SGHNT, CDR2 YENEEA. The CDR3 runs to 15 residues. The ends lost 5 bases at V and 6 bases at J; junction bases unmatched: 9. Here the CDR3 reads CASSPRQGNAGELFF. The CDR3 coding sequence is TGTGCCAGCAGCCCACGACAGGGAAACGCCGGGGAGCTGTTTTTT.

The V gene is TRBV7-2, the J gene TRBJ2-3; D unclear. V was shortened by 5 bases and J by 4 bases, with 10 bases between the two germline ends. The CDR3 runs to 13 residues. Germline V lookup: CDR1 SGHTA, CDR2 FQGNSA. The DNA for the CDR3 is TGTGCCAGCAGCCTCGGGTGGGCAGATACGCAGTATTTT. It encodes CASSLGWADTQYF. Complete variable domain (other parts from reference TRBV7-2 and TRBJ2-3): GAGVSQSPSNKVTEKGKDVELRCDPISGHTALYWYRQSLGQGLEFLIYFQGNSAPDKSGLPSDRFSAERTGGSVSTLTIQRTQQEDSAVYLCASSLGWADTQYFGPGTRLTVL.

The V gene is TRBV10-3, the J gene TRBJ2-7, with 12 bases identical to TRBD2. The V and J ends lost 8 bases and 4 bases, in that order; junction bases with no gene match: 12. This CDR3 has 16 residues. From germline, CDR1 is ENHRY and CDR2 SYGVKD. CDR3 coding DNA: TGTGCCATCTCCGCCCCTAGCGGGGGGGAAGGGTACGAGCAGTACTTC. Amino acid sequence: CAISAPSGGEGYEQYF.

V usage is TRBV11-2 and J usage is TRBJ2-1, with 10 bases aligning to TRBD2. The CDR3 covers 15 residues. V trimming: 5 bases; J trimming: 6 bases; junction bases outside the gene matches: 7. The germline V gene encodes CDR1 SGHAT and CDR2 FQNNGV. This CDR3 reads CASSDIAGGFNEQFF. The CDR3 DNA reads TGTGCCAGCAGCGACATAGCGGGAGGATTCAATGAGCAGTTCTTC. The variable domain in full, completed from reference TRBV11-2 and TRBJ2-1, reads EAGVAQSPRYKIIEKRQSVAFWCNPISGHATLYWYQQILGQGPKLLIQFQNNGVVDDSQLPKDRFSAERLKGVDSTLKIQPAKLEDSAVYLCASSDIAGGFNEQFFGPGTRLTVL.

The gene calls are TRBV19 and TRBJ1-5; D may be TRBD1 (6 bases). Germline lookup yields CDR1 LNHDA and CDR2 SQIVND (reference sequence). This CDR3 is built from 13 residues. V was pared by 5 bases and J by 5 bases, with 10 bases between. The CDR3 sequence is CASSWTVYQPQHF. The CDR3 bases are TGTGCCAGTAGTTGGACAGTCTATCAGCCCCAGCATTTT.

The chain couples TRBV27 to TRBJ1-3; D gene ambiguous. Germline-derived CDR1 and CDR2 are MNHEY and SMNVEV (reference sequence). CDR3 length: 16 amino acids. Trimming took off 5 bases at V and 4 bases at J, with 18 bases between the two ends. The DNA of the CDR3 is TGTGCCAGCAGTCCCTCGACTGCGGCGGTAGGAAACACCATATATTTT. Its protein product is CASSPSTAAVGNTIYF.

The chain couples TRBV5-6 to TRBJ2-3; a weak D match, TRBD2 (5 bases). CDR1 is SGHDT, CDR2 YYEEEE, per germline. The CDR3 contains 15 residues. Between the trimmed V and J ends, which lost 4 bases and 0 bases, there was a span of 12 bases. As DNA, the CDR3 is TGTGCCAGCAGCCGGACCGACTACAGCACAGATACGCAGTATTTT. Translating it yields CASSRTDYSTDTQYF. The full variable domain, in which reference TRBV5-6 and TRBJ2-3 provide the parts outside the CDR3, is DAGVTQSPTHLIKTRGQQVTLRCSPKSGHDTVSWYQQALGQGPQFIFQYYEEEERQRGNFPDRFSGHQFPNYSSELNVNALLLGDSALYLCASSRTDYSTDTQYFGPGTRLTVL.